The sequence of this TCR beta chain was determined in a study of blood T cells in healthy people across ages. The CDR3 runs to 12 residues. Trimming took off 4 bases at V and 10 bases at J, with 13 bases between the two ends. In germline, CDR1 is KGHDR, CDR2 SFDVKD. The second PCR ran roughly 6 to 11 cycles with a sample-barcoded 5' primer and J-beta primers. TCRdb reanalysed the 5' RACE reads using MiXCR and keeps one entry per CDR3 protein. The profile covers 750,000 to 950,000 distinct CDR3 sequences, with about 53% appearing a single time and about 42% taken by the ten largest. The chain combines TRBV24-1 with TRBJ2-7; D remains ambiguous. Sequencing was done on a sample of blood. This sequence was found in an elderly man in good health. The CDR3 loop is CATSEGRVAQYF. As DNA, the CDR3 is TGTGCCACCAGTGAGGGAAGAGTGGCCCAGTACTTC.